These 5 T cell receptor beta chains were all obtained from the same sample, sequenced in a study of T-cell reconstitution after alpha-beta-depleted transplantation in children. The library targeted TCRbeta and was prepared with unique molecular identifiers. TCRdb called the PCR reads again in MiXCR, with one record for every CDR3 protein. There are approximately 150,000 distinct CDR3 sequences in the sample; about 8.8% occur only once, and roughly 20% lies in the top ten. This specimen was PBMCs, mostly from graft donor cells, taken 180 days after TCRalphabeta/CD19-depleted stem cell transplant. The receptors originated from a female patient aged 2 to 10 who had a stem cell transplant for congenital amegakaryocytic thrombocytopenia, so the T cells may come from the graft donor.

This clonotype was seen repeatedly, ten times or more. The rearrangement links TRBV12-3 or TRBV12-4 to TRBJ2-2, with D hard to call. V lost 3 bases, J lost 6 bases, and 8 bases lay in between. The CDR3 extends over 13 amino acids. CDR3 loop: CASSFSGSGELFF. CDR3 nucleotide sequence: TGTGCCAGCAGTTTTTCAGGCTCCGGGGAGCTGTTTTTT.

This clonotype was counted many times. The genes are TRBV10-3 and TRBJ2-1; 8 bases are a match to TRBD2. The CDR3 totals 14 residues. CDR1 ENHRY and CDR2 SYGVKD come from the germline V gene. Losses at the gene ends were 6 bases for V and 1 base for J; bases not matched to a gene: 2. CDR3 bases: TGTGCCATCAGGAAGCGGGAGTCCTACAATGAGCAGTTCTTC. Translating gives CAIRKRESYNEQFF.

This clonotype has at least ten counts. The chain joins TRBV30 to TRBJ1-2; possibly TRBD1 for D (5 bases). The germline gives CDR1 GTSNPN, CDR2 SVGIG (reference sequence). CDR3 length: 11 amino acids. Trimming took off 4 bases at V and 4 bases at J, with 7 bases between the two ends. The DNA of the CDR3 is TGTGCCTGGATCAGGGTCTATGGCTACACCTTC. This encodes CAWIRVYGYTF. Supplemented by reference TRBV30 and TRBJ1-2, the full variable domain reads SQTIHQWPATLVQPVGSPLSLECTVEGTSNPNLYWYRQAAGRGLQLLFYSVGIGQISSEVPQNLSASRPQDRQFILSSKKLLLSDSGFYLCAWIRVYGYTFGSGTRLTVV.

This clonotype was seen many times. This rearrangement joins TRBV5-4 to TRBJ1-5; D is unresolved. The V gene's germline CDR1 is SGHNT and CDR2 YYREEE (reference sequence). The CDR3 contains 19 residues. V was cut by 1 base and J by 0 bases, with 20 bases left in between. For the CDR3, the DNA is TGTGCCAGCAGCTTGAATGATTGGACGGACTATTATAGCAATCAGCCCCAGCATTTT. Protein: CASSLNDWTDYYSNQPQHF. Full variable domain (rest looked up from reference TRBV5-4 and TRBJ1-5): ETGVTQSPTHLIKTRGQQVTLRCSSQSGHNTVSWYQQALGQGPQFIFQYYREEENGRGNFPPRFSGLQFPNYSSELNVNALELDDSALYLCASSLNDWTDYYSNQPQHFGDGTRLSIL.

In this sample, this clonotype turned up many times. The rearrangement links TRBV3-1 to TRBJ2-5; TRBD1 might be the D (6 bases). This CDR3 contains 13 residues. V was clipped by 3 bases and J by 1 base, with 6 bases between them. Germline values: CDR1 LGHDT, CDR2 YNNKEL (reference sequence). The CDR3 is CASSQDSQETQYF. CDR3 nucleotides: TGTGCCAGCAGCCAGGACAGCCAAGAGACCCAGTACTTC.